Reported below is one T cell receptor beta chain. This sample was included in a study of blood T cell repertoires in COVID-19. Germline V lookup: CDR1 MDHEN, CDR2 SYDVKM. Between the trimmed V and J ends, which lost 11 bases and 4 bases, there was a span of 24 bases. The CDR3 length is 16 residues. Using immunoSEQ multiplex PCR, the repertoire was profiled, and TCRdb retains in-frame clones only, with some absent. The sample carries more than 85,000 clones, roughly 90% recorded once. The chain joins TRBV28 to TRBJ1-3; unclear D gene. Sequenced: peripheral blood. This sequence was found in a human donor with COVID-19, enrolled during active disease. The donor label of this sample is uncertain. CDR3 coding DNA: TGTGCCTCCCACGCAGCGGGAATAACGAGAGGAAACACCATATATTTT. It yields the protein CASHAAGITRGNTIYF.